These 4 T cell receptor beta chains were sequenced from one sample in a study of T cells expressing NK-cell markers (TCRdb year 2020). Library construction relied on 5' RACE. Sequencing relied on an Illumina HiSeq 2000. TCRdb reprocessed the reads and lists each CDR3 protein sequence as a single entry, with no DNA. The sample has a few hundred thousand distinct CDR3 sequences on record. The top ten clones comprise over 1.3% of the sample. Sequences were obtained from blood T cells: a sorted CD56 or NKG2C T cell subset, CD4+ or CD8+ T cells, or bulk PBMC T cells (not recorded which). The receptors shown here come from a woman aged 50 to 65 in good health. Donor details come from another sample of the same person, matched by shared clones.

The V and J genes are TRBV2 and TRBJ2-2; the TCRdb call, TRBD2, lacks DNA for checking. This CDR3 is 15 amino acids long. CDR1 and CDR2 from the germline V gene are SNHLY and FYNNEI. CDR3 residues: CASSELAGGTGELFF.

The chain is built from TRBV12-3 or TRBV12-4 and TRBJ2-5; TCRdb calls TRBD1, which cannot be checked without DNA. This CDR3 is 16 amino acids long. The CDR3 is CASSLTRTGGVETQYF.

CDR3 sequence reads: CASRREGGFRKLFF. The V gene is TRBV12-3 or TRBV12-4, the J gene TRBJ1-4; without DNA, the TCRdb call of TRBD1 cannot be checked. The length of the CDR3 is 14 residues.

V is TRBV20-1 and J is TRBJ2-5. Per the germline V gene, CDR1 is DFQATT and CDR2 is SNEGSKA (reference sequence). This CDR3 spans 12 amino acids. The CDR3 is CSAILPEETQYF.